This TCR beta chain emerged from a study of blood T cells in healthy people across ages. Study-level background: About one barcoded beta molecule was captured per two T cells (by template switching).

Comment on this clonotype: No antigen is known for it.

For the second PCR, which ran for about 7 to 11 cycles, a sample-barcoded 5' primer and a J-beta primer mix were used. Each sample provided no less than 2.5 million CDR3-containing paired-end reads. One entry per CDR3 protein results from TCRdb running MiXCR on the 5' RACE reads. This sample yields 1.5 million to 2 million distinct CDR3 sequences, of which about 35% are seen a single time; about 10% belongs to the top ten. Trimming removed 5 bases at V and 4 bases at J, with 14 bases between. The CDR3 is made up of 13 amino acids. In germline, CDR1 is GTSNPN, CDR2 SVGIG (reference sequence). Study-wide results and caveats: Strong correlation existed between TCR beta diversity and naive T cell percentage. Naive CD4+ cell counts and diversity both ran higher in long-lived than in aged donors.

The TCR comes from a woman aged 30 to 39 in good health. Sequencing input: blood. The genes are TRBV30 and TRBJ1-2; D gene ambiguous. The DNA for the CDR3 is TGTGCCTGGTTGGGCAGATTGACCTATGGCTACACCTTC. Translating it yields CAWLGRLTYGYTF.